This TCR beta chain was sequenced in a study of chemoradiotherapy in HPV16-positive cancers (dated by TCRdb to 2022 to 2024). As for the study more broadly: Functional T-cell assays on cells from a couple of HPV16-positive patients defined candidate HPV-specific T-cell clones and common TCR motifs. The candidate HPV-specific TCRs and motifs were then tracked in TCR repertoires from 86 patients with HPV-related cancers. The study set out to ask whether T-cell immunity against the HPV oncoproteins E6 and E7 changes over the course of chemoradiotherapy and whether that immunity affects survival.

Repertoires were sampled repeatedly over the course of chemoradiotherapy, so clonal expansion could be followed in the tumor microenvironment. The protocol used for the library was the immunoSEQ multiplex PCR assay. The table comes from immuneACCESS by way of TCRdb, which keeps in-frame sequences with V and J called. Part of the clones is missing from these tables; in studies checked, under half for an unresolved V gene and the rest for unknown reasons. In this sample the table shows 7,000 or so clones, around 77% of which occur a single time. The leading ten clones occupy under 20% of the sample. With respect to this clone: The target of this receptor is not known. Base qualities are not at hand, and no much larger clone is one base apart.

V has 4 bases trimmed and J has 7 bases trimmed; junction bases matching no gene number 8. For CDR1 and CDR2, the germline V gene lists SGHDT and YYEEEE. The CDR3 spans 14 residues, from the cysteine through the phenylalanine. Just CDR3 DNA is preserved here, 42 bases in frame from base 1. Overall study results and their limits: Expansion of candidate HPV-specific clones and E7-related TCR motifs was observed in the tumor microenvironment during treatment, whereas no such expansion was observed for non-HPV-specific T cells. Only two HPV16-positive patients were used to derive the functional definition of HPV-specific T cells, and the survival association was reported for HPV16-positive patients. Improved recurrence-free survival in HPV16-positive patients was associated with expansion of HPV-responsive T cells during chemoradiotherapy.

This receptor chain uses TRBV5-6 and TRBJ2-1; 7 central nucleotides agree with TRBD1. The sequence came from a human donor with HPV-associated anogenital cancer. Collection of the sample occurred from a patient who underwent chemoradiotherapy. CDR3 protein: CASSPGTAANEQFF. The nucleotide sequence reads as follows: TGTGCCAGCAGCCCCGGGACAGCGGCGAATGAGCAGTTCTTC. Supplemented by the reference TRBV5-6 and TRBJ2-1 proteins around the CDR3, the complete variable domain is DAGVTQSPTHLIKTRGQQVTLRCSPKSGHDTVSWYQQALGQGPQFIFQYYEEEERQRGNFPDRFSGHQFPNYSSELNVNALLLGDSALYLCASSPGTAANEQFFGPGTRLTVL.